The subject of this entry is one T cell receptor (beta chain). This specimen includes other DNA sequences encoding the same CDR3. This specimen belongs to a study of T cells in localized non-small cell lung cancer. The protocol was immunoSEQ multiplex PCR, while the TCRdb copy is restricted to in-frame clones and leaves out a portion. The sample records around 15,000 clones, about 91% being singletons. CDR1 is SGDLS, CDR2 YYNGEE, per germline. Trimming took off 7 bases at V and 1 base at J, with 8 bases between the two ends. The CDR3 covers 12 residues. The sequencing used peripheral blood, collected before any cancer treatment. The chain joins TRBV9 to TRBJ1-1; D unclear. The sequence derives from a female donor of 60 years or more with stage III squamous cell lung carcinoma. For the CDR3, the DNA is TGTGCCAGCGGTACAGCGAACACTGAAGCTTTCTTT. Protein sequence: CASGTANTEAFF. Full variable domain (outside the CDR3, taken from reference TRBV9 and TRBJ1-1): DSGVTQTPKHLITATGQRVTLRCSPRSGDLSVYWYQQSLDQGLQFLIQYYNGEERAKGNILERFSAQQFPDLHSELNLSSLELGDSALYFCASGTANTEAFFGQGTRLTVV.